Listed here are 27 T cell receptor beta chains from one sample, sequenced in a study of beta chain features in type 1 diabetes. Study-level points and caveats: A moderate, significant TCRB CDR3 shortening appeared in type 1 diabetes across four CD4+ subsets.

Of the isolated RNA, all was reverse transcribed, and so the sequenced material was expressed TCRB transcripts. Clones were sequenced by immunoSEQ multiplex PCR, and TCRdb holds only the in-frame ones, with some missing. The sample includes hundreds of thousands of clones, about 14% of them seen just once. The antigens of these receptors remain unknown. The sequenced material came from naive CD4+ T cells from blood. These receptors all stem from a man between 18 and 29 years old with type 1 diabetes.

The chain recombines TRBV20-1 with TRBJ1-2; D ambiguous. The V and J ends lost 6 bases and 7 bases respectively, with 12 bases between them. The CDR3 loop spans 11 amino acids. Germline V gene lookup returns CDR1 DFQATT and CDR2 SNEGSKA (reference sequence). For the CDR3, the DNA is TGCAGTGCCCCCCCGACGTCTGGCTACACCTTC. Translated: CSAPPTSGYTF.

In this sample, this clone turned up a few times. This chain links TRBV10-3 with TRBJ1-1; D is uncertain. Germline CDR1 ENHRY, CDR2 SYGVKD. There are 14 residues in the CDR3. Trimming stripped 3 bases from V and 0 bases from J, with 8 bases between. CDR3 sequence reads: CAISEQHMNTEAFF. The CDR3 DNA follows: TGTGCCATCAGTGAACAGCACATGAACACTGAAGCTTTCTTT.

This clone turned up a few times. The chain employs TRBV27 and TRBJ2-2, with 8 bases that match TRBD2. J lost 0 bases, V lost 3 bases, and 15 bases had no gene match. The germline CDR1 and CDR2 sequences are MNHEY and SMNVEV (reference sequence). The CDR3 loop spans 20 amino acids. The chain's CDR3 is CASSFSNRLAQGANTGELFF. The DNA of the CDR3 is TGTGCCAGCAGTTTTTCCAACCGACTAGCGCAGGGCGCGAACACCGGGGAGCTGTTTTTT.

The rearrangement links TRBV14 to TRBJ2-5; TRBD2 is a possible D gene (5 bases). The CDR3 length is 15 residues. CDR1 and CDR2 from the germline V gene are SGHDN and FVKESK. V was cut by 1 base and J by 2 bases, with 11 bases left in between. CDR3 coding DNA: TGTGCCAGCAGCCAAGTCTTTAGGGAGCAAGAGACCCAGTACTTC. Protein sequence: CASSQVFREQETQYF. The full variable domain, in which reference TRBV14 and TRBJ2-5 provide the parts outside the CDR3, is EAGVTQFPSHSVIEKGQTVTLRCDPISGHDNLYWYRRVMGKEIKFLLHFVKESKQDESGMPNNRFLAERTGGTYSTLKVQPAELEDSGVYFCASSQVFREQETQYFGPGTRLLVL.

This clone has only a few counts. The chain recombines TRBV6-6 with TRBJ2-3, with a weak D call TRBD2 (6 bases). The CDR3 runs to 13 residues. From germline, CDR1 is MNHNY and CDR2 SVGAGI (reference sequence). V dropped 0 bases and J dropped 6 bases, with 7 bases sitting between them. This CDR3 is CASSYSEGDTQYF. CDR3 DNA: TGTGCCAGCAGTTACTCGGAGGGGGATACGCAGTATTTT.

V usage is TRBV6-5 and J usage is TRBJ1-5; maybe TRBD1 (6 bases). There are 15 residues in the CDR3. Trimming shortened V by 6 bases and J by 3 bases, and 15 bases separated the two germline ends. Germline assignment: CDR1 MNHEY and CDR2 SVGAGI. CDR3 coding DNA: TGTGCCAGCAGCCGAACCACAGGGCTCAATCAGCCCCAGCATTTT. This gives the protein CASSRTTGLNQPQHF.

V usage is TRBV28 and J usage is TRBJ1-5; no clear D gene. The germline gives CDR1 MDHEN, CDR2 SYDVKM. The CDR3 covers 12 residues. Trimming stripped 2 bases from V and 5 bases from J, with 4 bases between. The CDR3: CASSLEHQPQHF. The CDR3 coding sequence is TGTGCCAGCAGTTTAGAACATCAGCCCCAGCATTTT.

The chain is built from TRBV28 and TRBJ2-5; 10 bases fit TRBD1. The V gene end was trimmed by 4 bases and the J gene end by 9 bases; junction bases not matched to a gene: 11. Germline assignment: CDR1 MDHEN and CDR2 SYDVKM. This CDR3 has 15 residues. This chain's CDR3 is CASSSGTGDQRAQYF. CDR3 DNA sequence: TGTGCCAGCAGTTCCGGGACAGGGGATCAAAGGGCCCAGTACTTC.

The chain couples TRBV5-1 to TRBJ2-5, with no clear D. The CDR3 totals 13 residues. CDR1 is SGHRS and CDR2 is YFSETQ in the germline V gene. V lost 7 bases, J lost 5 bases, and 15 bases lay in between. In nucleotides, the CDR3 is TGCGCCAGCTACCCCCTCCCCCGGGAGACCCAGTACTTC. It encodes CASYPLPRETQYF.

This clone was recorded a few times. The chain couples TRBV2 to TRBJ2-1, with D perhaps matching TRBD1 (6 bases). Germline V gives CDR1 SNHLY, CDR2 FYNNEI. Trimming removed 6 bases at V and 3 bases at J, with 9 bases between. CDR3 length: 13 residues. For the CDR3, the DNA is TGTGCCAGCAGGGGGGACATCTACAATGAGCAGTTCTTC. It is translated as CASRGDIYNEQFF.

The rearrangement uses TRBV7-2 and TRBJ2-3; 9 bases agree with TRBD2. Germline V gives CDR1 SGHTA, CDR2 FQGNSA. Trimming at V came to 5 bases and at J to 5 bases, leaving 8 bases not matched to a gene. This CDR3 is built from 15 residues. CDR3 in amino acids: CASSPLAGGVDTQYF. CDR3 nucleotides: TGTGCCAGCAGCCCTCTGGCGGGGGGGGTAGATACGCAGTATTTT.

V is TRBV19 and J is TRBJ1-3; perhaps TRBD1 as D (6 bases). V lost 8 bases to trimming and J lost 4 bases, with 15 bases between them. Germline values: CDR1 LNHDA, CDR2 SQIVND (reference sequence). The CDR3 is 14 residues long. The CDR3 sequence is CASFLQGRGNTIYF. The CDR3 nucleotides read TGTGCCAGTTTTCTACAGGGCCGAGGAAACACCATATATTTT.

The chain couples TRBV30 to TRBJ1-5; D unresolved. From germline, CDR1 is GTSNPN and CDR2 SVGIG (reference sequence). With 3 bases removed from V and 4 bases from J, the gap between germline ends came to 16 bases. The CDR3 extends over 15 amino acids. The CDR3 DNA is TGTGCCTGGAGCGGCATCGTCGGTGGGAATCAGCCCCAGCATTTT. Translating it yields CAWSGIVGGNQPQHF.

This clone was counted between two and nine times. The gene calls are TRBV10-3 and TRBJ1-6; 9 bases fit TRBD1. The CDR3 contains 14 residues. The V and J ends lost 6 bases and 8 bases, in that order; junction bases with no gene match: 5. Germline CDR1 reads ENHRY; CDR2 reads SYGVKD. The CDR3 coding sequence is TGTGCCATCAGGCCGGGACAGGGATATTCACCCCTCCACTTT. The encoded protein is CAIRPGQGYSPLHF.

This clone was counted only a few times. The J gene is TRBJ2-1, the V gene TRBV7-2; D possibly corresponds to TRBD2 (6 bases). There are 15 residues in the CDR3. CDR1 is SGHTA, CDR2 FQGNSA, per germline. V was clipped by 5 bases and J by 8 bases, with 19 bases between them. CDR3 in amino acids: CASSLKGGGLDEQFF. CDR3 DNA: TGTGCCAGCAGCCTTAAGGGAGGAGGTTTGGATGAGCAGTTCTTC. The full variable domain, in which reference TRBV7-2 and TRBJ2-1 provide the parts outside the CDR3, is GAGVSQSPSNKVTEKGKDVELRCDPISGHTALYWYRQSLGQGLEFLIYFQGNSAPDKSGLPSDRFSAERTGGSVSTLTIQRTQQEDSAVYLCASSLKGGGLDEQFFGPGTRLTVL.

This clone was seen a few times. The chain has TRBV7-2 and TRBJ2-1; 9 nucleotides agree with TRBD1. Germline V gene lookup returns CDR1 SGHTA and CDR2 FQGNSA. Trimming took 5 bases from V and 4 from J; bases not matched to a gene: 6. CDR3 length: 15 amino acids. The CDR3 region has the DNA TGTGCCAGCAGCCCGGACAGGGGAGGGTACAATGAGCAGTTCTTC. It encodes CASSPDRGGYNEQFF.

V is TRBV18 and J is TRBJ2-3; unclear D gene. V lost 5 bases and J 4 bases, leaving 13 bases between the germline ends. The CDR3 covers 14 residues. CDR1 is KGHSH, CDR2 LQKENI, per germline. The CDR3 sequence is CASSKARVADTQYF. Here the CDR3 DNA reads TGTGCCAGCTCAAAGGCCCGGGTCGCAGATACGCAGTATTTT.

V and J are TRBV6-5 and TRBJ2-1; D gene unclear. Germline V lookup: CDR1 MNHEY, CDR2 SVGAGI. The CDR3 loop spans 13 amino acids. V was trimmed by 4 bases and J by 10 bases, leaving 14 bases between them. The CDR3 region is CASSSIKLGEQFF. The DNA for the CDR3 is TGTGCCAGCAGTTCCATTAAGTTGGGGGAGCAGTTCTTC.

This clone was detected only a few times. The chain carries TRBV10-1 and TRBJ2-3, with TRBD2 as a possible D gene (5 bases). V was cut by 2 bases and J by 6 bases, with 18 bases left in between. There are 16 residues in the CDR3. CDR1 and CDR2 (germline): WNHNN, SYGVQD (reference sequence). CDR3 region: CASSETLAIRADTQYF. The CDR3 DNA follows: TGCGCCAGCAGTGAGACTCTAGCAATTCGCGCCGATACGCAGTATTTT.

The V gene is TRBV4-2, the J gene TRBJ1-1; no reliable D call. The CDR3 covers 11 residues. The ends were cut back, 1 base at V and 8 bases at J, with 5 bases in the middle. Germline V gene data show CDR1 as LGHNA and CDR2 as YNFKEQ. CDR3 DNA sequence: TGTGCCAGCAGCCAAGGAGGGGAAGCTTTCTTT. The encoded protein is CASSQGGEAFF.

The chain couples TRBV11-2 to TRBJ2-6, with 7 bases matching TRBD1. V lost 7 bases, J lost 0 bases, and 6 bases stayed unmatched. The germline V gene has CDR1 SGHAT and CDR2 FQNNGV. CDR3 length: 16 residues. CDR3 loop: CASIQSGGSGANVLTF. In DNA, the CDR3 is TGTGCCAGCATCCAATCAGGGGGCTCTGGGGCCAACGTCCTGACTTTC.

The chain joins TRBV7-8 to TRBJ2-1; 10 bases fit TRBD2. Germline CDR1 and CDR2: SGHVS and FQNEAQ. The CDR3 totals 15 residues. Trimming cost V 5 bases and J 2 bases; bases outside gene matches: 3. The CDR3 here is CASSPTSGAYNEQFF. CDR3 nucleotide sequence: TGTGCCAGCAGCCCCACTAGCGGGGCCTACAATGAGCAGTTCTTC.

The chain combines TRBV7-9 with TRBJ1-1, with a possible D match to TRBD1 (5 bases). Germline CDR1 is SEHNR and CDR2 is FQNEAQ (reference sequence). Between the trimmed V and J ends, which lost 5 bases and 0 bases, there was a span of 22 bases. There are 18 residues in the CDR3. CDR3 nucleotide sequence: TGTGCCAGCAGCCTCCGCTATGGCCCCGGGGCATTGAACACTGAAGCTTTCTTT. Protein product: CASSLRYGPGALNTEAFF.

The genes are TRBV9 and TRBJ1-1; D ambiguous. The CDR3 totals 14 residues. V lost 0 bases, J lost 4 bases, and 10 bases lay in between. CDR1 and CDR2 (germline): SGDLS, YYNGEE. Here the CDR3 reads CASSVDGYGTEAFF. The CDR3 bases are TGTGCCAGCAGCGTAGACGGTTACGGCACTGAAGCTTTCTTT.

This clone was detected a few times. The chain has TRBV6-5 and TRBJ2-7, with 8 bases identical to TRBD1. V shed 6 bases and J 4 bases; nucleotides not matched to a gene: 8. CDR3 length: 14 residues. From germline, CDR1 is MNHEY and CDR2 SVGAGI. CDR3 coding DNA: TGTGCCAGCAGAGGGACAGGAGGGAGTTACGAGCAGTACTTC. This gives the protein CASRGTGGSYEQYF.

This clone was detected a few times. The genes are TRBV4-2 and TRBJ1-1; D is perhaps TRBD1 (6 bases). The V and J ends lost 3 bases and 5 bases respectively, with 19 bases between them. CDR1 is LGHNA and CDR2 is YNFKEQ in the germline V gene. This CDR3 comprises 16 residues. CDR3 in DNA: TGTGCCAGCAGCCAGGGCTTACGGGGGCGCGAAACTGAAGCTTTCTTT. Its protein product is CASSQGLRGRETEAFF.

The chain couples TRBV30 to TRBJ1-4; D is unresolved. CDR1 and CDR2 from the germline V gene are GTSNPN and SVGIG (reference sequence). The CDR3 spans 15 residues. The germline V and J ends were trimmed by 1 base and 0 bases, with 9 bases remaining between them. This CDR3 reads CAWSGPAATNEKLFF. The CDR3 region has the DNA TGTGCCTGGAGTGGTCCAGCCGCAACTAATGAAAAACTGTTTTTT.